The entry that follows covers one TCR beta chain sequence. The sample belongs to a study of blood T cell repertoires in COVID-19. Study-level background: Acute and convalescent COVID-19 samples came from the United States, Italy and Spain.

The assay was immunoSEQ multiplex PCR, and TCRdb's table has in-frame clones only and misses some. The profile shows about 150,000 clones, almost 85% of them singletons. The CDR3 runs to 13 residues. The germline CDR1 and CDR2 sequences are SGHRS and YFSETQ. Germline trimming cut 8 bases from V and 0 bases from J; bases unmatched to any gene: 3. The TCR was taken from a human donor with acute or convalescent COVID-19. The donor label of this sample is uncertain. The specimen was peripheral blood. V gene TRBV5-1 combines with J gene TRBJ2-5; 8 bases map to TRBD2. The CDR3 loop is CASNSGDQETQYF. DNA for the CDR3: TGCGCCAGTAATAGCGGGGACCAAGAGACCCAGTACTTC.